This TCR beta chain appears in the sequencing data of a study of identical twins. General study findings and limits: Researchers reported excess low generation probability among twin-shared out-of-frame alpha sequences. Invariant T cells like MAIT and iNKT could partly confound the zero-insertion analyses. Abundant cord blood beta clonotypes carried fewer insertions; memory repertoires showed none.

Between the trimmed V and J ends, which lost 2 bases and 5 bases, there was a span of 17 bases. The CDR3 is 16 amino acids. Germline loops: CDR1 SGHRS, CDR2 YFSETQ. Note on this clonotype: Its antigen remains unknown.

Template switching, a step in the protocol, added a universal primer site, and cDNA carried unique molecular identifiers. One entry per CDR3 protein, called by TCRdb with MiXCR from the 5' RACE reads. Of a few hundred thousand distinct CDR3 sequences in the sample, nearly 15% are singletons; the top ten hold roughly 0.44%. The sample was also reused in another study, on yellow fever vaccine responses in identical twins.

Input material: CD4+ T cells sorted from blood. The chain is built from TRBV5-1 and TRBJ2-1; D remains ambiguous. This clonotype was sampled from a woman under 30 in good health. DNA of the CDR3: TGCGCCAGCAGCTTCGACCCTAGGAGAACCCACAATGAGCAGTTCTTC. Translated: CASSFDPRRTHNEQFF.